This TCR beta chain is drawn from a study of T-cell reconstitution after alpha-beta-depleted transplantation in children. Study-wide results and caveats: Surviving recipient cells, namely T cells and thymic progenitors, were the source of high day-60 TCRbeta diversity in some patients. About two months after transplant, alpha-beta T cells reportedly came from several hundred expanded graft clones. Diversity and T-cell counts at one year after transplant derived mostly from new T cells.

Unique molecular identifiers were used in preparing the TCRbeta library. From the PCR reads, TCRdb called clonotypes with MiXCR, one entry per CDR3 protein. The sample consists of around 200,000 distinct CDR3 sequences, about a tenth of them appearing once. This clonotype was counted at least ten times. What it binds is unknown. CDR3 length equals 13 residues. Germline V gene data show CDR1 as DFQATT and CDR2 as SNEGSKA (reference sequence). Trimming removed 3 bases at V and 4 bases at J, with 12 bases between. The starting material was PBMCs, obtained before TCRalphabeta/CD19-depleted stem cell transplant. The chain recombines TRBV20-1 with TRBJ1-2; D is possibly TRBD1 (6 bases). The sequence was collected from a child under three years old with acute myeloid leukemia, due to receive a stem cell transplant. CDR3 protein: CSASRQEIYGYTF. CDR3 DNA: TGCAGTGCTAGCCGACAGGAGATCTATGGCTACACCTTC.